The subject of this entry is one T cell receptor beta chain. The CDR3 has 14 residues. From germline, CDR1 is SGDLS and CDR2 YYNGEE. V lost 0 bases, J lost 3 bases, and 10 bases lay in between. Assay: immunoSEQ multiplex PCR; the TCRdb copy retains only in-frame clones and omits some. The table includes around 120,000 clones, about 87% detected once. This sample stems from a study of cytomegalovirus exposure and HLA in healthy donors. The origin of this receptor is a woman under 30 in good health and CMV-seronegative. The chain couples TRBV9 to TRBJ2-7; D is unclear. Source material: PBMCs. Here the CDR3 DNA reads TGTGCCAGCAGCGTAGAACCAGGAAACTACGAGCAGTACTTC. Its protein product is CASSVEPGNYEQYF. Full variable domain (outside the CDR3, taken from reference TRBV9 and TRBJ2-7): DSGVTQTPKHLITATGQRVTLRCSPRSGDLSVYWYQQSLDQGLQFLIQYYNGEERAKGNILERFSAQQFPDLHSELNLSSLELGDSALYFCASSVEPGNYEQYFGPGTRLTVT.